Below, 17 T cell receptor beta chains from the same sample are listed, as sequenced in a study of blood T cell repertoires in COVID-19. The table came from immunoSEQ multiplex PCR; TCRdb's copy has only in-frame clones and leaves some out. The table records 250,000 to 300,000 clones, 80% to 85% of them present only once. The sequenced material came from PBMCs or T cells enriched from blood (not recorded which). The origin of the receptors is a middle-aged man who had recovered from COVID-19.

There are a few counts of this clone. The V gene is TRBV30, the J gene TRBJ1-4, with a weak D call TRBD1 (6 bases). V was pared by 0 bases and J by 8 bases, with 10 bases between. CDR1 is GTSNPN and CDR2 is SVGIG in the germline V gene (reference sequence). There are 13 residues in the CDR3. CDR3 in amino acids: CAWSVGGREKLFF. Here the CDR3 DNA reads TGTGCCTGGAGTGTTGGGGGCCGGGAAAAACTGTTTTTT. Combining the CDR3 with reference TRBV30 and TRBJ1-4 gives the whole variable domain SQTIHQWPATLVQPVGSPLSLECTVEGTSNPNLYWYRQAAGRGLQLLFYSVGIGQISSEVPQNLSASRPQDRQFILSSKKLLLSDSGFYLCAWSVGGREKLFFGSGTQLSVL.

The chain couples TRBV6-5 to TRBJ2-2, with 9 bases identical to TRBD1. Losses at the gene ends were 9 bases for V and 3 bases for J; bases not matched to a gene: 8. Germline V lookup: CDR1 MNHEY, CDR2 SVGAGI. CDR3 length: 15 residues. The CDR3 coding sequence is TGTGCCAGACAGGGGGCAAATAAAGACACCGGGGAGCTGTTTTTT. It yields the protein CARQGANKDTGELFF.

The chain has TRBV6-6 and TRBJ2-5; 11 bases agree with TRBD1. J lost 2 bases, V lost 5 bases, and 16 bases had no gene match. Per the germline V gene, CDR1 is MNHNY and CDR2 is SVGAGI (reference sequence). The CDR3 length is 19 residues. The CDR3 coding sequence is TGTGCCAGCAGTCCGTCCGGAGGGACAGGGGGGGGACAGCAAGAGACCCAGTACTTC. Amino acids: CASSPSGGTGGGQQETQYF.

The rearrangement links TRBV29-1 to TRBJ1-4; no clear D. V lost 8 bases to trimming and J lost 7 bases, with 14 bases between them. The CDR3 sequence is 12 residues long. The germline V gene has CDR1 SQVTM and CDR2 ANQGSEA. Here the CDR3 DNA reads TGCAGCACCGGGGAATTAGGTGAAAAACTGTTTTTT. It specifies CSTGELGEKLFF. Looking up the rest from reference TRBV29-1 and TRBJ1-4 gives the full variable domain: SAVISQKPSRDICQRGTSLTIQCQVDSQVTMMFWYRQQPGQSLTLIATANQGSEATYESGFVIDKFPISRPNLTFSTLTVSNMSPEDSSIYLCSTGELGEKLFFGSGTQLSVL.

The gene calls are TRBV7-6 and TRBJ2-5, with TRBD2 identical over 12 bases. CDR1 is SGHVS, CDR2 FNYEAQ, per germline. Trimming cost V 2 bases and J 5 bases; bases outside gene matches: 9. This CDR3 comprises 17 residues. The CDR3 spells CASSLFLAGGPGETQYF. The CDR3 DNA is TGTGCCAGCAGCTTATTTCTAGCGGGAGGGCCGGGGGAGACCCAGTACTTC.

This sequence joins TRBV5-1 and TRBJ2-2; TRBD1 aligns across 7 bases. The CDR3 is made up of 14 amino acids. Trimming removed 9 bases from V and 7 bases from J; junction bases left unmatched: 12. Germline V gene data show CDR1 as SGHRS and CDR2 as YFSETQ. The CDR3 spells CATTGQPDVGELFF. The CDR3 DNA follows: TGCGCCACCACGGGACAGCCAGACGTCGGGGAGCTGTTTTTT. Full variable domain (outside the CDR3, taken from reference TRBV5-1 and TRBJ2-2): KAGVTQTPRYLIKTRGQQVTLSCSPISGHRSVSWYQQTPGQGLQFLFEYFSETQRNKGNFPGRFSGRQFSNSRSEMNVSTLELGDSALYLCATTGQPDVGELFFGEGSRLTVL.

V is TRBV5-1 and J is TRBJ2-2, with D unclear. This CDR3 has 14 residues. Looked up from germline, CDR1 is SGHRS and CDR2 is YFSETQ. V gave up 4 bases and J gave up 1 base, with 8 bases separating them. The CDR3 sequence: CASSTRQNTGELFF. CDR3 sequence (DNA): TGCGCCAGCAGCACCCGACAGAACACCGGGGAGCTGTTTTTT.

The chain combines TRBV24-1 with TRBJ2-3; weak D call: TRBD2 (5 bases). The CDR3 loop spans 14 amino acids. The germline CDR1 and CDR2 sequences are KGHDR and SFDVKD. Trimming removed 5 bases from V and 0 bases from J, with 8 bases in between. The CDR3 DNA sequence: TGTGCCACCAGTGGCGGGCCTAGCACAGATACGCAGTATTTT. This gives the protein CATSGGPSTDTQYF.

A single count supports this clone. The gene calls are TRBV2 and TRBJ1-5; the D is unclear. The V end lost 5 bases, the J end lost 3 bases, and 14 bases lay between the germline ends. Germline values: CDR1 SNHLY, CDR2 FYNNEI. The CDR3 length is 15 residues. The DNA for the CDR3 is TGTGCCAGCAGTCGCCGGGTCTCGGTCAATCAGCCCCAGCATTTT. Translated, it gives CASSRRVSVNQPQHF. The whole variable domain, filled in from reference TRBV2 and TRBJ1-5, reads EPEVTQTPSHQVTQMGQEVILRCVPISNHLYFYWYRQILGQKVEFLVSFYNNEISEKSEIFDDQFSVERPDGSNFTLKIRSTKLEDSAMYFCASSRRVSVNQPQHFGDGTRLSIL.

The chain employs TRBV18 and TRBJ2-5; 10 bases are shared with TRBD2. The CDR3 loop spans 15 amino acids. V dropped 4 bases and J dropped 3; count of bases not matched to a gene: 5. Germline CDR1 and CDR2: KGHSH and LQKENI. CDR3 protein: CASSQLAGMEETQYF. CDR3 DNA sequence: TGTGCCAGCTCACAACTAGCGGGGATGGAAGAGACCCAGTACTTC.

The chain joins TRBV11-3 to TRBJ1-1, with no clear D. Germline values: CDR1 SGHNT, CDR2 YENEEA. The CDR3 spans 15 residues. Trimming shortened V by 1 base and J by 5 bases, and 14 bases separated the two germline ends. The CDR3, as DNA: TGTGCCAGCAGCTTAGCGGGCCGGGGTCAGACTGAAGCTTTCTTT. Amino acids: CASSLAGRGQTEAFF.

The chain employs TRBV12-3 or TRBV12-4 and TRBJ2-5; 7 nucleotides agree with TRBD1. This CDR3 has 13 amino acids. The V and J ends lost 5 bases and 5 bases, in that order; junction bases with no gene match: 5. The CDR3 region has the DNA TGTGCCAGCAGTCCACAGGGGCCCGAGACCCAGTACTTC. It translates to CASSPQGPETQYF.

The J gene is TRBJ2-1, the V gene TRBV20-1; tentatively, D is TRBD2 (6 bases). CDR3 length: 15 residues. CDR1 is DFQATT, CDR2 SNEGSKA, per germline (reference sequence). V gave up 3 bases and J gave up 2 bases, with 14 bases separating them. As DNA, the CDR3 is TGCAGTGCTAGTCTAGCAGGGAGGCCCTACAATGAGCAGTTCTTC. It encodes CSASLAGRPYNEQFF.

This chain uses TRBV11-2 with TRBJ1-2; D gene uncertain. The length of the CDR3 is 14 residues. V dropped 4 bases and J dropped 7 bases, with 16 bases sitting between them. Per the germline V gene, CDR1 is SGHAT and CDR2 is FQNNGV. This chain's CDR3 is CASSSNPGGGGYTF. Written as DNA, the CDR3 is TGTGCCAGCAGCTCAAACCCCGGTGGAGGTGGCTACACCTTC. The variable domain in full, completed from reference TRBV11-2 and TRBJ1-2, reads EAGVAQSPRYKIIEKRQSVAFWCNPISGHATLYWYQQILGQGPKLLIQFQNNGVVDDSQLPKDRFSAERLKGVDSTLKIQPAKLEDSAVYLCASSSNPGGGGYTFGSGTRLTVV.

In its sample, this clone was seen a few times. V is TRBV30 and J is TRBJ1-5; 8 bases map to TRBD1. Losses at the gene ends were 2 bases for V and 5 bases for J; bases not matched to a gene: 14. The CDR3 consists of 17 residues. CDR1 and CDR2 (germline): GTSNPN, SVGIG (reference sequence). DNA for the CDR3: TGTGCCTGGAGTCTCGGACAGGGAGGGCCCTTACATCAGCCCCAGCATTTT. Its protein is CAWSLGQGGPLHQPQHF.

The chain carries TRBV5-6 and TRBJ2-3, with D maybe TRBD1 (7 bases). The CDR3 consists of 15 residues. V lost 0 bases and J lost 6, with 14 bases in between. CDR1 is SGHDT and CDR2 is YYEEEE in the germline V gene. The CDR3 nucleotides are TGTGCCAGCAGCTTGGATGGAGGGGGCATCGATACGCAGTATTTT. Translating gives CASSLDGGGIDTQYF.

The genes are TRBV11-2 and TRBJ1-4; D is undetermined. V was cut by 0 bases and J by 9 bases, with 8 bases left in between. The CDR3 is made up of 13 amino acids. Germline V gives CDR1 SGHAT, CDR2 FQNNGV. The CDR3 coding sequence is TGTGCCAGCAGCTTAGACCCAGATAAAAAACTGTTTTTT. Protein sequence: CASSLDPDKKLFF.